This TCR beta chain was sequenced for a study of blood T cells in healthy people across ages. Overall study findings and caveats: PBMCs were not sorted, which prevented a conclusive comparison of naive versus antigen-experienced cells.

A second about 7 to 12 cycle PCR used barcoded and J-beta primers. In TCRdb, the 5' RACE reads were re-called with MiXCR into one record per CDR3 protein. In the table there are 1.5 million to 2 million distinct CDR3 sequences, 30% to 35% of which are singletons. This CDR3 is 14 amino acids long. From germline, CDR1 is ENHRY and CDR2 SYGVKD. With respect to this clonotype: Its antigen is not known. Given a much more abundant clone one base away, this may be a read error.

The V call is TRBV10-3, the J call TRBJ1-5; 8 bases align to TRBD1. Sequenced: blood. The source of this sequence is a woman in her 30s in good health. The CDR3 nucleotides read TGTGCCATCAGTCCGACAGGGGACCATCAGCTCCAGCATTTT. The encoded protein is CAISPTGDHQLQHF.